This TCR beta chain was sequenced during a study of Ad26.COV2.S vaccination and SARS-CoV-2 variants. The germline V and J ends were trimmed by 1 base and 3 bases, with 10 bases remaining between them. There are 15 residues in the CDR3. Germline CDR1 reads MGHRA; CDR2 reads YSYEKL. Regarding this clone: Its matching antigen is unknown.

Study-level points and caveats: There was a possibility that the TCR breadth and depth analyses underestimated total T cell responses.

Data came from immunoSEQ multiplex PCR; TCRdb stores just in-frame clones and leaves some out. This table holds just over 350,000 clones, around 92% found once. The receptor's source is a human donor who had recovered from COVID-19. The sequencing here drew on peripheral blood, taken after recovery from COVID-19. The rearrangement links TRBV4-1 to TRBJ1-3, with D perhaps matching TRBD1 (5 bases). The CDR3 DNA is TGCGCCAGCAGCCAAGGTCAGGGAGGTGGAAACACCATATATTTT. As protein: CASSQGQGGGNTIYF.